The 9 T cell receptor beta chains listed next were all sequenced from one sample in a study of molecular identifiers for immune sequencing clone quantification. TCRdb re-called the PCR reads through MiXCR, storing one row per CDR3 protein. Among over 70,000 distinct CDR3 sequences listed, approximately 23% were seen once. Sequencing used naive CD8+ T cells from blood, with Jurkat cell RNA spiked in. Described subset: FACS-sorted CD8+CD4-CCR7+CD45RA+ naive T cells. Receptors were obtained from a human donor in good health. Some libraries in this study had Jurkat cell RNA spiked in.

On this clonotype: This may be a read error, as it is one base from a much larger clone. No conserved phenylalanine or tryptophan ends this CDR3, so it is likely a read error. This chain uses TRBV6-5 with TRBJ2-3, with 8 bases lining up with TRBD1. The germline CDR1 and CDR2 sequences are MNHEY and SVGAGI. The J segment lost 0 bases and the V segment lost 4 bases, leaving 3 bases of the junction unmatched. The CDR3 is 15 amino acids. The CDR3 sequence is CASSWRTGSTDTQYL. The CDR3 bases are TGTGCCAGCAGTTGGCGGACAGGGAGCACAGATACGCAGTATCTT.

Notes on this clonotype: A much larger clone lies one base from this, so it may be a read error. The chain is built from TRBV7-9 and TRBJ1-1, with 9 bases fitting TRBD1. Germline V lookup: CDR1 SEHNR, CDR2 FQNEAQ (reference sequence). V lost 1 base to trimming and J lost 1 base; unmatched junction nucleotides: 1. There are 15 residues in the CDR3. The CDR3 loop reads CASSLGTGANTEAFF. CDR3 in DNA: TGTGCCAGCAGCTTAGGGACAGGGGCGAACACTGAAGCTTTCTTT.

The chain is built from TRBV4-3 and TRBJ2-1; D is ambiguous. The germline V gene encodes CDR1 LGHNA and CDR2 YSLEER. The V gene lost 1 base and the J gene lost 0 bases, with 10 bases spanning the gap. The CDR3 is 16 amino acids. The CDR3 reads CASSQAAESSYNEQFF. In DNA form, the CDR3 reads TGCGCCAGCAGCCAAGCCGCTGAAAGCTCCTACAATGAGCAGTTCTTC.

In its sample, this clonotype was seen many times. The J gene is TRBJ1-1, the V gene TRBV29-1; D is unclear. The CDR3 sequence is 10 residues long. Germline-derived CDR1 and CDR2 are SQVTM and ANQGSEA. V was shortened by 3 bases and J by 8 bases, with 7 bases between the two germline ends. CDR3 residues: CSVEKKEAFF. The CDR3 bases are TGCAGCGTTGAGAAGAAAGAAGCTTTCTTT.

This chain uses TRBV9 with TRBJ2-3; 8 nucleotides line up with TRBD2. The CDR3 spans 15 residues. Germline-derived CDR1 and CDR2 are SGDLS and YYNGEE. J lost 4 bases, V lost 0 bases, and 4 bases had no gene match. CDR3 nucleotide sequence: TGTGCCAGCAGCGTAGCGGGGGGGTGGTCAGATACGCAGTATTTT. It translates to CASSVAGGWSDTQYF.

Concerning this clonotype itself: This may arise from a read error, as a much more abundant clone is one base away. V and J are TRBV4-3 and TRBJ1-3, with no clear D. Germline V lookup: CDR1 LGHNA, CDR2 YSLEER. CDR3 length: 17 residues. This CDR3 reads CASSQDRGNHPGNTTYF. CDR3 DNA sequence: TGCGCCAGCAGCCAAGATCGCGGCAACCATCCTGGAAACACCACATATTTT.

This clonotype has ten or more counts. CDR3 amino acids: CSPNPIGRPGGTQYF. The DNA of the CDR3 is TGCAGTCCTAACCCCATCGGGAGGCCAGGAGGTACGCAGTATTTT. This chain joins TRBV20-1 and TRBJ2-3, with 7 bases lining up with TRBD2. In germline, CDR1 is DFQATT, CDR2 SNEGSKA (reference sequence). The CDR3 extends over 15 amino acids. With V trimmed by 8 bases and J by 8 bases, 19 bases remained unmatched.

Regarding this clonotype: A much bigger clone sits one base away, suggesting this may be a read error. This chain joins TRBV30 and TRBJ1-2; D unresolved. V gave up 8 bases and J gave up 6 bases, with 13 bases separating them. This CDR3 contains 11 residues. Germline V gives CDR1 GTSNPN, CDR2 SVGIG (reference sequence). The CDR3: CASLLADGYTF. Written as DNA, the CDR3 is TGTGCCAGCCTGTTGGCGGATGGCTACACCTTC. The full variable domain, in which reference TRBV30 and TRBJ1-2 provide the parts outside the CDR3, is SQTIHQWPATLVQPVGSPLSLECTVEGTSNPNLYWYRQAAGRGLQLLFYSVGIGQISSEVPQNLSASRPQDRQFILSSKKLLLSDSGFYLCASLLADGYTFGSGTRLTVV.

The chain employs TRBV20-1 and TRBJ2-1, with no clear D. CDR1 and CDR2 (germline): DFQATT, SNEGSKA (reference sequence). Trimming cost V 3 bases and J 5 bases, with 8 bases left between them. The CDR3 consists of 12 residues. The CDR3 loop is CSASSWDNEQFF. The CDR3 DNA is TGCAGTGCTAGTTCTTGGGACAATGAGCAGTTCTTC.